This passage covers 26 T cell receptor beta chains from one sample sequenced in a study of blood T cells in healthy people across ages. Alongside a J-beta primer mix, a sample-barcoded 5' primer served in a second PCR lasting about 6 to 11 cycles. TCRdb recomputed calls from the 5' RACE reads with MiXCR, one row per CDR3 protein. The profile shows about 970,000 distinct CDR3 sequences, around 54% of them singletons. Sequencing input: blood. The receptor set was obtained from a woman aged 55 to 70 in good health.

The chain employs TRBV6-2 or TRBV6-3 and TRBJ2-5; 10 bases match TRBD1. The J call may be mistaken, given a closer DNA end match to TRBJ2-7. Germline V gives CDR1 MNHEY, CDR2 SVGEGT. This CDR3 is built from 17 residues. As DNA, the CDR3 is TGTGCCAGCAGTTACCGGGACAGGGGTATTAAAACCTACGAGCAGTACTTC. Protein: CASSYRDRGIKTYEQYF.

The CDR3 here is CASSRLAGGRNEQFF. The CDR3 DNA sequence: TGTGCCAGCAGCCGCCTAGCGGGAGGCCGGAATGAGCAGTTCTTC. The chain carries TRBV6-2 or TRBV6-3 and TRBJ2-1, with TRBD2 identical over 11 bases. V shed 6 bases, J shed 7 bases, and the junction held 8 bases outside the gene matches. There are 15 residues in the CDR3. Germline CDR1 and CDR2: MNHEY and SVGEGT.

In nucleotides, the CDR3 is TGCAGTGCTAACAGGGTTGCGGGCTACGAGCAGTACTTC. Translation: CSANRVAGYEQYF. This chain joins TRBV20-1 and TRBJ2-7; weak D call: TRBD1 (6 bases). The germline gives CDR1 DFQATT, CDR2 SNEGSKA (reference sequence). V was cut by 4 bases and J by 3 bases, with 13 bases left in between. This CDR3 region has 13 residues.

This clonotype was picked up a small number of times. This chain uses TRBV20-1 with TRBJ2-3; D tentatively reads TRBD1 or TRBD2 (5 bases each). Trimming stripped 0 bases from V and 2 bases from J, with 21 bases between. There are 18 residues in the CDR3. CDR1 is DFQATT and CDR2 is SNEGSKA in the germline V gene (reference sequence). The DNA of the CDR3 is TGCAGTGCTAGAGACCTTTCGGGGCGAGGTATAGTCACAGATACGCAGTATTTT. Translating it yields CSARDLSGRGIVTDTQYF.

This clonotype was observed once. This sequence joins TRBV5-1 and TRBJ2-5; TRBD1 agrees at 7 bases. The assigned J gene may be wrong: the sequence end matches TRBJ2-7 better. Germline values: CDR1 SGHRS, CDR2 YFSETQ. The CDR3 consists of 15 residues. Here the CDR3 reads CASSPDRARLHEQYF. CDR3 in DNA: TGCGCCAGCAGCCCCGACAGGGCGCGGCTCCACGAGCAGTACTTC.

This CDR3 is CASSLGPGNQPQHF. The CDR3 DNA sequence: TGTGCCAGCAGTCTCGGACCGGGCAATCAGCCCCAGCATTTT. The chain uses TRBV27 and TRBJ1-5, with D unclear. Germline V gene data show CDR1 as MNHEY and CDR2 as SMNVEV (reference sequence). CDR3 length equals 14 residues. Trimming shortened V by 5 bases and J by 2 bases, and 10 bases separated the two germline ends.

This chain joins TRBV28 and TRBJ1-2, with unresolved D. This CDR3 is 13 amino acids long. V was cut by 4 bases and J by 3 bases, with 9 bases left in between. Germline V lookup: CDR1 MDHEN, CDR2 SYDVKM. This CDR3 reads CASSSDTDYGYTF. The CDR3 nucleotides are TGTGCCAGCAGTTCCGATACGGACTATGGCTACACCTTC.

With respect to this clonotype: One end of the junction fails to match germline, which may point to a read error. CDR3 in DNA: TGTGCCAGCAGCCCGATTCAAAGCACAGGTACGCAGTATTTT. Amino acid sequence: CASSPIQSTGTQYF. The chain couples TRBV4-2 to TRBJ2-3; a weak D match, TRBD1 (5 bases). The CDR3 has 14 residues. CDR1 and CDR2 (germline): LGHNA, YNFKEQ.

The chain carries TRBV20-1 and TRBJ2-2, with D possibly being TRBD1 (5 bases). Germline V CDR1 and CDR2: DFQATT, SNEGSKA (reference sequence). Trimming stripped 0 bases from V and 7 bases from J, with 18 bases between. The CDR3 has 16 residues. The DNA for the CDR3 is TGCAGTGCTAGAGATTACCAGGGTGATTACGGCGGGGAGCTGTTTTTT. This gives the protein CSARDYQGDYGGELFF.

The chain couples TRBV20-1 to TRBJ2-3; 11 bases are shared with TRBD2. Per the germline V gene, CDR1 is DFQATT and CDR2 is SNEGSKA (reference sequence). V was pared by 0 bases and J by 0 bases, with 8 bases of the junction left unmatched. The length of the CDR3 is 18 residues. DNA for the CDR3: TGCAGTGCTAGAGACCTTGGACTAGCGGGTTTTAGCACAGATACGCAGTATTTT. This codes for CSARDLGLAGFSTDTQYF.

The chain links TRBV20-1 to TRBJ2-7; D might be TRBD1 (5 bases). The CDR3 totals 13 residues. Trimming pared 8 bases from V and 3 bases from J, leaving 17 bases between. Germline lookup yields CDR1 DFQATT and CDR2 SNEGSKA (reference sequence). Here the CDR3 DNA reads TGCAGTACCCATGGTAGGGGTTACTACGAGCAGTACTTC. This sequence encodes CSTHGRGYYEQYF.

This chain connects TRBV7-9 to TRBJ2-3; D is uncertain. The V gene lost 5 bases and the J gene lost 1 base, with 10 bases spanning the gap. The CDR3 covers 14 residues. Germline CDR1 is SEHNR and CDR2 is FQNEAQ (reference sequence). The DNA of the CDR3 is TGTGCCAGCAGCCTCATAGGAGGCACAGATACGCAGTATTTT. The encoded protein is CASSLIGGTDTQYF.

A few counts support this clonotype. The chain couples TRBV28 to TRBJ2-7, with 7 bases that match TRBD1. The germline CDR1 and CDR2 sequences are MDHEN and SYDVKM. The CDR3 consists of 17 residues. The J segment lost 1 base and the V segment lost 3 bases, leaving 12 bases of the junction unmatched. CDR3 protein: CASSFPPQGHLSYEQYF. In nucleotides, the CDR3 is TGTGCCAGCAGTTTCCCCCCACAGGGGCACCTATCCTACGAGCAGTACTTC.

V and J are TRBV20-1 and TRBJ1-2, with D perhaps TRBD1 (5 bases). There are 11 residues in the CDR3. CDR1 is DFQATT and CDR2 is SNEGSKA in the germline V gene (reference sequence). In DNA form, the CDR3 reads TGCATCCCACAGGCAACATATGGCTACACCTTC. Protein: CIPQATYGYTF.

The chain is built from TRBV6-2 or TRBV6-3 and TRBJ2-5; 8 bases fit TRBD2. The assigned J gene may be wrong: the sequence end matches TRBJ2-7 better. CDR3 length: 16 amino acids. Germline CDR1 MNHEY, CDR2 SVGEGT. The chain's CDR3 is CASRSHGTRDYYEQYF. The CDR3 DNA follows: TGTGCCAGCAGATCCCACGGGACTAGAGATTACTACGAGCAGTACTTC.

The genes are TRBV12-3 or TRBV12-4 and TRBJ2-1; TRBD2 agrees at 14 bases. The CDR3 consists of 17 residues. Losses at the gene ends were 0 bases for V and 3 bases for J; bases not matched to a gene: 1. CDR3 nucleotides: TGTGCCAGCAGTTTAGCGGGACTAGCGGGAGTCTACAATGAGCAGTTCTTC. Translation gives CASSLAGLAGVYNEQFF.

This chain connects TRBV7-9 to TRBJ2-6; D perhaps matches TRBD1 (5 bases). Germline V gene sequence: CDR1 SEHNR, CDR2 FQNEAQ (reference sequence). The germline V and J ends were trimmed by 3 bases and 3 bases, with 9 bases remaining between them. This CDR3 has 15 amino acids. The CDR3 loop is CASSFRADGANVLTF. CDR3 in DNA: TGTGCCAGCAGCTTCAGGGCTGATGGGGCCAACGTCCTGACTTTC.

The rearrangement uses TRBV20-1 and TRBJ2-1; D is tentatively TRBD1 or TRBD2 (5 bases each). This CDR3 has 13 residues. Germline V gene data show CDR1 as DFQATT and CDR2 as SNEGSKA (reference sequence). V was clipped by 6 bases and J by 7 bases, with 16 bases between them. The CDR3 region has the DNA TGCAGTGCCGGGACGGACCTAGTTAATGAGCAGTTCTTC. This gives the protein CSAGTDLVNEQFF.

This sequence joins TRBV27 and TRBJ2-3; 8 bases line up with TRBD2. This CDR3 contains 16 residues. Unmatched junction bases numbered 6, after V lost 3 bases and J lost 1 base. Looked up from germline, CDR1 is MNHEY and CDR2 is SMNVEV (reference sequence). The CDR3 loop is CASSLRAGAGTDTQYF. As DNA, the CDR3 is TGTGCCAGCAGTTTGCGAGCGGGAGCGGGCACAGATACGCAGTATTTT.

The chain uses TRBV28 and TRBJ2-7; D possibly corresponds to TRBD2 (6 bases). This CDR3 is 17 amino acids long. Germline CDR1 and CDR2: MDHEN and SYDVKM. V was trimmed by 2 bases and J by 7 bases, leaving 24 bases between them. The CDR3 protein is CASSLGGSGHPLGEQYF. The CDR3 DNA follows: TGTGCCAGCAGTTTAGGTGGAAGCGGGCACCCCCTCGGGGAGCAGTACTTC.

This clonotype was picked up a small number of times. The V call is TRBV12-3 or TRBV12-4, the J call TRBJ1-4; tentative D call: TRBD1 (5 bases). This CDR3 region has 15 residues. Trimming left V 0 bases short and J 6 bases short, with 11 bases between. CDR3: CASSLAGTKDEKLFF. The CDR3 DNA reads TGTGCCAGCAGTTTAGCCGGGACTAAGGATGAAAAACTGTTTTTT.

This CDR3 is CASSGPTGVDEQYF. CDR3 sequence (DNA): TGCGCCAGCAGCGGTCCGACAGGGGTCGACGAGCAGTACTTC. The genes are TRBV5-1 and TRBJ2-7; TRBD1 matches 8 bases. CDR3 length equals 14 residues. The V gene end was trimmed by 4 bases and the J gene end by 5 bases; junction bases not matched to a gene: 8. From germline, CDR1 is SGHRS and CDR2 YFSETQ.

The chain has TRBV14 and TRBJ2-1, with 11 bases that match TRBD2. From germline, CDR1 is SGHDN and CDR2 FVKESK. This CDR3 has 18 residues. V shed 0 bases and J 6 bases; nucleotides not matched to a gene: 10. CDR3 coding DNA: TGTGCCAGCAGCCAAGAGACGAAAACTAGCGGGAGATTCAATGAGCAGTTCTTC. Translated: CASSQETKTSGRFNEQFF.

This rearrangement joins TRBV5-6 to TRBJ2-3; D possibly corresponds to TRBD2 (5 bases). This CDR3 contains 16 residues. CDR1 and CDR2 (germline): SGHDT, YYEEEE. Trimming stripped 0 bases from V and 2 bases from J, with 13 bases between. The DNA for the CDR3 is TGTGCCAGCAGCTTGGAACCGAAGCGGAACACAGATACGCAGTATTTT. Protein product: CASSLEPKRNTDTQYF. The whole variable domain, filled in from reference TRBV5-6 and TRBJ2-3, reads DAGVTQSPTHLIKTRGQQVTLRCSPKSGHDTVSWYQQALGQGPQFIFQYYEEEERQRGNFPDRFSGHQFPNYSSELNVNALLLGDSALYLCASSLEPKRNTDTQYFGPGTRLTVL.

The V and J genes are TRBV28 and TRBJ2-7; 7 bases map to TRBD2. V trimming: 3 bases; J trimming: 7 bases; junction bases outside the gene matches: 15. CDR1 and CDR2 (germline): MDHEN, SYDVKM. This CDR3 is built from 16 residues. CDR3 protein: CASSFLSGRALYEQYF. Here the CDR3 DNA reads TGTGCCAGCAGTTTTTTAAGTGGGAGGGCACTTTATGAGCAGTACTTC.

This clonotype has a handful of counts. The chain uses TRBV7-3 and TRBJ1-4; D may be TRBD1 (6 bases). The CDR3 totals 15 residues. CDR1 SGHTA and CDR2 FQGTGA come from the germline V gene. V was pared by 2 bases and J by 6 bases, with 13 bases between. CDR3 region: CASSLSGGGDEKLFF. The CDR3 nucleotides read TGTGCCAGCAGCTTATCGGGGGGCGGGGATGAAAAACTGTTTTTT.